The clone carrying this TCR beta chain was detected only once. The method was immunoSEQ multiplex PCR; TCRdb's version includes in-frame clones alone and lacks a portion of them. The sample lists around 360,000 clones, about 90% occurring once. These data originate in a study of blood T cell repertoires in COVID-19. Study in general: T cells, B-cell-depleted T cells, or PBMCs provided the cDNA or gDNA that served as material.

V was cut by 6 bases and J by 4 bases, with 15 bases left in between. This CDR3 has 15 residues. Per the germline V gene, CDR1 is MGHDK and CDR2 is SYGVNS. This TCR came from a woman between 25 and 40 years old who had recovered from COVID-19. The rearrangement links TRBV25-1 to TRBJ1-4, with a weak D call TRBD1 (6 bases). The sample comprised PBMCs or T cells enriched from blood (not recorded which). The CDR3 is CASRTGGQINEKLFF. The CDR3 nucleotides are TGTGCCAGCAGAACCGGAGGACAGATTAATGAAAAACTGTTTTTT.